Shown below are 28 T cell receptor beta chains from a single sample sequenced in a study of blood T cell repertoires in COVID-19. Repertoires were generated with immunoSEQ multiplex PCR, while TCRdb's copy carries only in-frame clones and drops some. The table records about 74,000 clones, about nine tenths of them present only once. Input material: peripheral blood. The receptors were sampled from a woman in her forties or fifties in a cohort sampled during active COVID-19.

The CDR3 region has the DNA TGTGCCATCAGTGAGTCTTTTGGACAGGGGGATGAGACCCAGTACTTC. Translation gives CAISESFGQGDETQYF. The rearrangement links TRBV10-3 to TRBJ2-5; 10 bases map to TRBD1. The junction had 6 bases not matched to a gene; V was cut back by 0 bases and J by 5 bases. There are 16 residues in the CDR3. Germline values: CDR1 ENHRY, CDR2 SYGVKD.

The V and J genes are TRBV3-1 (or the pseudogene TRBV3-2) and TRBJ1-6; 8 bases fit TRBD1. The V segment lost 0 bases and the J segment 9 bases; nucleotides outside the gene matches: 4. The CDR3 sequence is 15 residues long. Germline-derived CDR1 and CDR2 are LGHDT and YNNKEL (reference sequence). The chain's CDR3 is CASSQDRGQGSPLHF. The CDR3 DNA reads TGTGCCAGCAGCCAAGACAGGGGGCAGGGTTCACCCCTCCACTTT.

Written as DNA, the CDR3 is TGTGCCAGCAGCTCGGGACAGGGTGGCAATCAGCCCCAGCATTTT. Its protein product is CASSSGQGGNQPQHF. The rearrangement joins TRBV7-8 to TRBJ1-5; TRBD1 agrees at 9 bases. Germline V gene sequence: CDR1 SGHVS, CDR2 FQNEAQ. The CDR3 length is 15 residues. J was trimmed by 2 bases and V by 4 bases; bases with no gene match: 3.

The chain has TRBV3-1 (or the pseudogene TRBV3-2) and TRBJ1-3; D not certain. V lost 0 bases and J lost 4, with 10 bases in between. The CDR3 is 15 residues long. CDR1 is LGHDT and CDR2 is YNNKEL in the germline V gene (reference sequence). The CDR3 protein is CASSQDGQLGNTIYF. As DNA, the CDR3 is TGTGCCAGCAGCCAAGATGGGCAGCTCGGAAACACCATATATTTT.

This clone appeared once. V gene TRBV30 combines with J gene TRBJ1-1, with 8 positions matching TRBD1. With 2 bases clipped from V and 5 bases from J, the junction kept 7 bases outside the gene matches. Germline V gene data show CDR1 as GTSNPN and CDR2 as SVGIG (reference sequence). The CDR3 totals 14 residues. This CDR3 is CAWSLMTGETEAFF. CDR3 DNA sequence: TGTGCCTGGAGTTTGATGACAGGGGAAACTGAAGCTTTCTTT.

This chain links TRBV28 with TRBJ1-6; TRBD1 might be the D (6 bases). This CDR3 is built from 15 residues. The V end lost 4 bases, the J end lost 6 bases, and 13 bases lay between the germline ends. Germline V gene lookup returns CDR1 MDHEN and CDR2 SYDVKM. CDR3 nucleotides: TGTGCCAGCAGTTACCAGGGGTTAGGTAATTCACCCCTCCACTTT. As protein: CASSYQGLGNSPLHF.

This chain joins TRBV30 and TRBJ1-1; 7 nucleotides align to TRBD1. The germline gives CDR1 GTSNPN, CDR2 SVGIG (reference sequence). V shed 4 bases and J 5 bases; nucleotides not matched to a gene: 7. CDR3 length equals 13 residues. Written as DNA, the CDR3 is TGTGCCTGGACCACTCAGGGGGGAACTGAAGCTTTCTTT. Amino acid sequence: CAWTTQGGTEAFF.

The rearrangement uses TRBV19 and TRBJ1-2; D ambiguous. Trimming removed 3 bases from V and 12 bases from J, with 11 bases in between. The CDR3 sequence is 11 residues long. CDR1 LNHDA and CDR2 SQIVND come from the germline V gene (reference sequence). The CDR3 nucleotides read TGTGCCAGTAGTATGTCACTCACCCACACCTTC. Its translation is CASSMSLTHTF. The variable domain in full, completed from reference TRBV19 and TRBJ1-2, reads DGGITQSPKYLFRKEGQNVTLSCEQNLNHDAMYWYRQDPGQGLRLIYYSQIVNDFQKGDIAEGYSVSREKKESFPLTVTSAQKNPTAFYLCASSMSLTHTFGSGTRLTVV.

This rearrangement joins TRBV30 to TRBJ2-2, with 14 bases aligning to TRBD2. Looked up from germline, CDR1 is GTSNPN and CDR2 is SVGIG (reference sequence). Unmatched junction bases numbered 1, after V lost 1 base and J lost 6 bases. This CDR3 comprises 15 residues. The chain's CDR3 is CAWSGGLAGAGELFF. The CDR3 coding sequence is TGTGCCTGGAGTGGGGGACTAGCGGGAGCCGGGGAGCTGTTTTTT.

This clone appeared a single time. V gene TRBV28 combines with J gene TRBJ2-5, with 9 bases fitting TRBD2. Trimming took 5 bases from V and 1 from J; bases not matched to a gene: 8. CDR3 length: 16 amino acids. Germline V gene data show CDR1 as MDHEN and CDR2 as SYDVKM. The CDR3 spells CASSTRLAAFQETQYF. In nucleotides, the CDR3 is TGTGCCAGCAGTACCCGACTAGCGGCCTTCCAAGAGACCCAGTACTTC.

V usage is TRBV7-6 and J usage is TRBJ2-5; tentatively, D is TRBD2 (7 bases). The CDR3 sequence is 15 residues long. Germline lookup yields CDR1 SGHVS and CDR2 FNYEAQ. Trimming took 5 bases from V and 4 from J, leaving 17 bases between them. Here the CDR3 reads CASSPSSGGGETQYF. CDR3 nucleotides: TGTGCCAGCAGCCCCTCTAGCGGAGGGGGAGAGACCCAGTACTTC.

The chain recombines TRBV5-1 with TRBJ1-2; D unresolved. CDR1 and CDR2 (germline): SGHRS, YFSETQ. This CDR3 spans 14 amino acids. The ends were cut back, 3 bases at V and 8 bases at J, with 17 bases in the middle. CDR3 coding DNA: TGCGCCAGCAGCTCCCGAGGCAGCCAAGGAGGCTACACCTTC. It encodes CASSSRGSQGGYTF.

This clone occurred a few times. V and J are TRBV18 and TRBJ1-3; D remains ambiguous. This CDR3 spans 15 amino acids. CDR1 and CDR2 from the germline V gene are KGHSH and LQKENI. Trimming pared 6 bases from V and 2 bases from J, leaving 14 bases between. For the CDR3, the DNA is TGTGCCAGCTCCCTAAGCGACGGAACTGGAAACACCATATATTTT. Residues: CASSLSDGTGNTIYF.

This chain connects TRBV27 to TRBJ1-6; the D gene is possibly TRBD1 (6 bases). The CDR3 runs to 16 residues. The V and J ends lost 7 bases and 6 bases respectively, with 19 bases between them. Per the germline V gene, CDR1 is MNHEY and CDR2 is SMNVEV (reference sequence). Here the CDR3 DNA reads TGTGCCAGCACCTCAGGGGTTCGTCGCCTTAATTCACCCCTCCACTTT. Protein product: CASTSGVRRLNSPLHF.

The gene calls are TRBV3-1 (or the pseudogene TRBV3-2) and TRBJ2-1, with D maybe TRBD2 (6 bases). CDR3 length: 16 amino acids. From germline, CDR1 is LGHDT and CDR2 YNNKEL (reference sequence). Deletions cut 1 base from V and 5 bases from J, with 15 bases between. This CDR3 reads CASSQGALARDNEQFF. DNA of the CDR3: TGTGCCAGCAGCCAAGGGGCTCTAGCGCGCGACAATGAGCAGTTCTTC.

This chain joins TRBV29-1 and TRBJ2-5, with 12 bases aligning to TRBD2. Per the germline V gene, CDR1 is SQVTM and CDR2 is ANQGSEA. The CDR3 extends over 14 amino acids. The junction had 2 bases not matched to a gene; V was cut back by 1 base and J by 5 bases. CDR3 DNA: TGCAGCGTTGAAGGGACTAGCGGGACGGAGACCCAGTACTTC. Its translation is CSVEGTSGTETQYF. Full variable domain (missing parts from reference TRBV29-1 and TRBJ2-5): SAVISQKPSRDICQRGTSLTIQCQVDSQVTMMFWYRQQPGQSLTLIATANQGSEATYESGFVIDKFPISRPNLTFSTLTVSNMSPEDSSIYLCSVEGTSGTETQYFGPGTRLLVL.

CDR3 nucleotide sequence: TGTGCCAGCAGTCTAGCGGGGCCGAGTGAGCAGTTCTTC. This translates into CASSLAGPSEQFF. The rearrangement links TRBV28 to TRBJ2-1, with 9 positions matching TRBD2. Germline V gives CDR1 MDHEN, CDR2 SYDVKM. V dropped 5 bases and J dropped 9; count of bases not matched to a gene: 5. CDR3 length: 13 amino acids.

This clone has only one observation. The gene calls are TRBV7-3 and TRBJ2-7; D is perhaps TRBD1 (5 bases). Trimming shortened V by 0 bases and J by 6 bases, and 12 bases separated the two germline ends. CDR3 length: 14 amino acids. From germline, CDR1 is SGHTA and CDR2 FQGTGA. This CDR3 reads CASSLTAGNGEQYF. The CDR3 DNA sequence: TGTGCCAGCAGCTTAACGGCAGGGAATGGCGAGCAGTACTTC.

The chain is built from TRBV7-2 and TRBJ1-6; 8 nucleotides match TRBD1. This CDR3 region has 14 residues. J lost 6 bases, V lost 5 bases, and 3 bases had no gene match. The germline CDR1 and CDR2 sequences are SGHTA and FQGNSA. This CDR3 is CASSRGQGNSPLHF. The DNA of the CDR3 is TGTGCCAGCAGCCGTGGACAGGGTAATTCACCCCTCCACTTT.

V usage is TRBV5-5 and J usage is TRBJ1-3; 7 bases match TRBD1. Germline V gives CDR1 SGHKS, CDR2 YYEKEE (reference sequence). V was pared by 4 bases and J by 8 bases, with 6 bases of the junction left unmatched. The CDR3 totals 13 residues. CDR3 residues: CASSHGTDYTIYF. In DNA form, the CDR3 reads TGTGCCAGCAGCCACGGGACAGACTACACCATATATTTT.

With respect to this clone: One junction end does not reproduce the germline sequence, and a read error may be involved. The V call is TRBV9, the J call TRBJ2-5, with 8 nucleotides matching TRBD1. Germline-derived CDR1 and CDR2 are SGDLS and YYNGEE. The CDR3 is made up of 14 amino acids. This CDR3 reads CASSAGQGPESQYF. CDR3 nucleotide sequence: TGTGCCAGCAGCGCAGGACAGGGCCCCGAGAGCCAGTACTTC.

The V and J genes are TRBV5-1 and TRBJ1-1, with a possible D match to TRBD1 (6 bases). Germline CDR1 and CDR2: SGHRS and YFSETQ. Trimming left V 4 bases short and J 0 bases short, with 10 bases between. This CDR3 region has 14 residues. For the CDR3, the DNA is TGCGCCAGCAGCCTACAGGGAGTGAACACTGAAGCTTTCTTT. Its translation is CASSLQGVNTEAFF.

The chain has TRBV5-6 and TRBJ2-4; no definite D call. Trimming removed 0 bases from V and 0 bases from J, with 4 bases in between. Germline assignment: CDR1 SGHDT and CDR2 YYEEEE. This CDR3 is 14 amino acids long. This chain's CDR3 is CASSLAGAKNIQYF. The CDR3 bases are TGTGCCAGCAGCTTGGCGGGAGCCAAAAACATTCAGTACTTC.

The gene calls are TRBV7-3 and TRBJ2-1; 14 bases are a match to TRBD2. Per germline, CDR1 SGHTA and CDR2 FQGTGA. This CDR3 spans 18 amino acids. Unmatched junction bases numbered 8, after V lost 5 bases and J lost 2 bases. The CDR3 nucleotides are TGTGCCAGCAGCCTGACCGGGACTAGCGGGAGTCCCTACAATGAGCAGTTCTTC. The encoded protein is CASSLTGTSGSPYNEQFF.

The gene calls are TRBV29-1 and TRBJ2-1; the D gene is possibly TRBD2 (5 bases). The CDR3 runs to 16 residues. V lost 2 bases to trimming and J lost 5 bases, with 19 bases between them. CDR1 is SQVTM and CDR2 is ANQGSEA in the germline V gene. This chain's CDR3 is CSVEPRADSPHNEQFF. CDR3 nucleotides: TGCAGCGTTGAACCCCGGGCGGACTCCCCCCACAATGAGCAGTTCTTC.

This chain links TRBV28 with TRBJ1-6, with D unclear. Trimming pared 7 bases from V and 7 bases from J, leaving 14 bases between. The CDR3 loop spans 14 amino acids. From germline, CDR1 is MDHEN and CDR2 SYDVKM. The CDR3 is CASTPGGQNSPLHF. The CDR3 DNA reads as TGTGCCAGCACCCCCGGCGGGCAAAATTCACCCCTCCACTTT. Based on the CDR3 plus reference TRBV28 and TRBJ1-6, the full variable domain is DVKVTQSSRYLVKRTGEKVFLECVQDMDHENMFWYRQDPGLGLRLIYFSYDVKMKEKGDIPEGYSVSREKKERFSLILESASTNQTSMYLCASTPGGQNSPLHFGNGTRLTVT.

The rearrangement uses TRBV4-1 and TRBJ2-6; D is possibly TRBD1 (6 bases). Germline CDR1 is MGHRA and CDR2 is YSYEKL. The CDR3 is made up of 18 amino acids. Trimming removed 0 bases from V and 2 bases from J, with 14 bases in between. The CDR3 nucleotides are TGCGCCAGCAGCCAAGAAGTAGGGGGTCATGCTGGGGCCAACGTCCTGACTTTC. Translating it yields CASSQEVGGHAGANVLTF.

This chain connects TRBV7-2 to TRBJ2-1; 8 bases agree with TRBD1. The CDR3 length is 15 residues. The V gene end was trimmed by 1 base and the J gene end by 8 bases; junction bases not matched to a gene: 7. Looked up from germline, CDR1 is SGHTA and CDR2 is FQGNSA. CDR3 sequence (DNA): TGTGCCAGCAGCTTAGTCGCGACAGGGGTCGATGAGCAGTTCTTC. Its translation: CASSLVATGVDEQFF.